The rows below give T cell receptor beta chains drawn from one sample of a study of metastatic and nonmetastatic thyroid tumors. MiXCR re-clonotyped the PCR reads for TCRdb. The table records some 25,000 clones, 15% of them present only once. The sequencing sample was made of blood. The receptors shown here come from a female donor with papillary thyroid cancer or a benign thyroid nodule (not recorded which). Some clones in this sample may be carry-over from other donors' samples. Both conserved end residues are trimmed from each CDR3. Fields, in order: clone size, J gene, V gene, CDR3 protein. Clone size is not always given. Where it is, it says once, few, many or a class for expanded clones.

-	TRBJ1-2	TRBV30	AWTRGDRLTNYGYT
many	TRBJ2-3	TRBV20-1	SVSDRGEATDTQY
many	TRBJ2-1	TRBV6-5	ASSYLGVNEQF
many	TRBJ1-6	TRBV15	ATSPDRGNSPLH
many	TRBJ2-5	TRBV6-1	ARGGQVGQETQY
many	TRBJ2-7	TRBV20-1	SASLLPGTSGYEQY
few	TRBJ1-5	TRBV11-1	ASSLGGGSSNQPQH
many	TRBJ1-5	TRBV28	ASAGASFNQPQH
-	TRBJ2-1	TRBV27	ASTLRGPRNEQF
-	TRBJ2-7	TRBV7-9	ASSLDGQGKNEQY
many	TRBJ2-7	TRBV7-2	ASSLTMSTAYEQY
many	TRBJ2-3	TRBV28	ASRFSGGPRDTQY
many	TRBJ2-3	TRBV6-1	ASVGRSDTQY
many	TRBJ2-2	TRBV3-1	ASSHPRRGPLWDTGELF
few	TRBJ2-3	TRBV6-1	ASISPGLAGADTQY
many	TRBJ2-1	TRBV11-3	ASSSPRDKSNEQF
many	TRBJ2-5	TRBV7-9	ASSSPWGEETQY
many	TRBJ1-6	TRBV2	ASSRGTENSPLH
many	TRBJ2-1	TRBV27	ASSLKSTRYNEQF
many	TRBJ1-5	TRBV20-1	SASGTYQPQH
many	TRBJ2-1	TRBV18	ASSPGTEQF
many	TRBJ2-3	TRBV6-5	ASSYRVHTDTQY
many	TRBJ1-3	TRBV4-2	ASSQVRDPGNTIY
medium-sized	TRBJ2-7	TRBV7-9	ASSDEGGEQY
many	TRBJ2-7	TRBV19	ASSPGTSIVEQY
few	TRBJ1-1	TRBV10-3	AISERQTSPNTEAF
medium-sized	TRBJ2-7	TRBV20-1	SARDLRTAYEQY
many	TRBJ2-5	TRBV3-1	ASSQWLAAGETQY
many	TRBJ1-5	TRBV6-2/TRBV6-3	ASSPYNQPQH
medium-sized	TRBJ2-7	TRBV12-3/TRBV12-4	ASSLKSGRGVGIYEQY
-	TRBJ2-7	TRBV11-2	ASSLRGLDYEQY
-	TRBJ2-7	TRBV18	ASSPPMAGDHEQY
many	TRBJ2-4	TRBV7-9	ASSHPGLAKNIQY
many	TRBJ2-4	TRBV6-1	ASSDRGRDIQY
many	TRBJ1-1	TRBV7-9	ASSFESPNTEAF
medium-sized	TRBJ2-1	TRBV20-1	SARDKGTAGFRQF
many	TRBJ1-5	TRBV12-3/TRBV12-4	ASRSTGVGNQPQH
medium-sized	TRBJ2-1	TRBV6-1	ASRTWSQTHNEQF
many	TRBJ1-6	TRBV28	ASSPTYNSPLH
medium-sized	TRBJ2-1	TRBV12-3/TRBV12-4	ASTTRGSYNEQF
many	TRBJ2-3	TRBV19	ASSIVASGIEADTQY
medium-sized	TRBJ2-7	TRBV6-2/TRBV6-3	ASSYEASGSYEQY
-	TRBJ2-7	TRBV2	ASRALAGGSYEQY
few	TRBJ2-1	TRBV27	ASSLTGYNEQF
-	TRBJ2-6	TRBV7-2	ASSPASGANVLT
once	TRBJ2-6	TRBV30	AWSHANPSGANVLT
many	TRBJ2-7	TRBV30	AWAPPNRGTYEQY
medium-sized	TRBJ2-7	TRBV18	ASSLVAHEQY
many	TRBJ2-1	TRBV29-1	SVTAGGPVNEQF
many	TRBJ2-7	TRBV7-2	ASSLAIDSYEQY
many	TRBJ1-5	TRBV28	ASSLNPQGRQPQH
few	TRBJ2-7	TRBV28	ASSLVTMCEQY
many	TRBJ2-7	TRBV9	ASSGGLGGRYEQY
many	TRBJ2-3	TRBV27	ASRDFTDTQY
once	TRBJ1-3	TRBV11-2	ASSLGGSGNTIY
many	TRBJ2-1	TRBV11-2	ASSSRTGFGNEQF